This TCR beta chain is drawn from a study of spatial heterogeneity in lung cancer. Overall study: Raw sequencing reads included, on average, more than 9.5 appearances of each unique TCR and UMI combination. Study-level points and caveats: Tumor mutation count correlated with how many alpha and beta TCRs expanded intratumorally.

This clonotype counts as large. Its antigen remains unidentified. As to time point: sample taken at primary tumor resection. Sequencing covered unsorted whole RNA taken from tumor, nontumor lung or frozen PBMC. V dropped 3 bases and J dropped 1; count of bases not matched to a gene: 8. Germline CDR1 reads SNHLY; CDR2 reads FYNNEI. The CDR3 totals 16 residues. TCRdb reprocessed the 5' RACE reads with MiXCR, giving one entry per CDR3 protein. Among some 850 distinct CDR3 sequences listed, about 35% were seen once. This clonotype was sampled from a male donor with early-stage non-small cell lung cancer. This chain uses TRBV2 with TRBJ2-7, with 8 bases that match TRBD1. Sequenced here: lung tumor tissue, sampled at surgery. CDR3 sequence: CASSDFGRTGSYEQYF. CDR3 sequence (DNA): TGTGCCAGCAGTGATTTTGGGAGGACAGGGTCCTACGAGCAGTACTTC.